One and the same sample provided the 19 T cell receptor beta chains below, sequenced in a study of beta chain features in type 1 diabetes. The sequenced template was cDNA made from the entire isolated RNA. Libraries were prepared by immunoSEQ multiplex PCR; TCRdb keeps only in-frame clonotypes and omits some of them. This sample has fewer than 500,000 clones; more than 11% occur once, and the top ten carry less than 0.04%. The specimen sequenced was naive CD4+ T cells from blood. Source of these receptors: a man aged 30-40 years in good health.

The sample holds a few counts of this clone. V usage is TRBV14 and J usage is TRBJ1-6; maybe TRBD1 (6 bases). V gave up 4 bases and J gave up 4 bases, with 20 bases separating them. The CDR3 is 18 residues long. Looked up from germline, CDR1 is SGHDN and CDR2 is FVKESK. DNA for the CDR3: TGTGCCAGCAGCCCAACCGTTGACAGGAGAAGATATAATTCACCCCTCCACTTT. Its translation is CASSPTVDRRRYNSPLHF.

The chain links TRBV14 to TRBJ2-1, with 7 bases identical to TRBD2. V lost 5 bases to trimming and J lost 4 bases; unmatched junction nucleotides: 8. CDR1 and CDR2 (germline): SGHDN, FVKESK. The CDR3 length is 15 residues. The CDR3 loop reads CASSRREGWYNEQFF. The CDR3 DNA sequence: TGTGCCAGCAGCAGGAGGGAGGGCTGGTACAATGAGCAGTTCTTC.

This clone was found a few times. The J gene is TRBJ1-1, the V gene TRBV29-1; D not resolved. V was trimmed by 8 bases and J by 8 bases, leaving 12 bases between them. Germline values: CDR1 SQVTM, CDR2 ANQGSEA. The CDR3 extends over 10 amino acids. CDR3 nucleotide sequence: TGCAGCACGGACGGGTACGAAGCTTTCTTT. Translating it yields CSTDGYEAFF. The complete variable domain, with remaining parts taken from reference TRBV29-1 and TRBJ1-1, reads SAVISQKPSRDICQRGTSLTIQCQVDSQVTMMFWYRQQPGQSLTLIATANQGSEATYESGFVIDKFPISRPNLTFSTLTVSNMSPEDSSIYLCSTDGYEAFFGQGTRLTVV.

J is TRBJ2-6 and V is TRBV4-1; D not certain. Trimming pared 5 bases from V and 3 bases from J, leaving 5 bases between. The V gene's germline CDR1 is MGHRA and CDR2 YSYEKL. There are 13 residues in the CDR3. This CDR3 reads CASSIFGANVLTF. The CDR3 DNA reads as TGCGCCAGCAGCATTTTTGGGGCCAACGTCCTGACTTTC.

About this clone itself: Other DNA sequences of this sample code for an identical CDR3. The chain carries TRBV29-1 and TRBJ1-1; no clear D. CDR1 and CDR2 from the germline V gene are SQVTM and ANQGSEA. There are 13 residues in the CDR3. Trimming took off 3 bases at V and 0 bases at J, with 8 bases between the two ends. In nucleotides, the CDR3 is TGCAGCGTTGAGGGCAGAATGAACACTGAAGCTTTCTTT. Translation: CSVEGRMNTEAFF.

This clone has a handful of counts. J is TRBJ2-5 and V is TRBV13, with D unresolved. The CDR3 totals 12 residues. Trimming pared 0 bases from V and 4 bases from J, leaving 3 bases between. The germline V gene encodes CDR1 PRHDT and CDR2 FYEKMQ (reference sequence). Here the CDR3 reads CASSLGLETQYF. CDR3 in DNA: TGTGCCAGCAGCTTAGGGCTAGAGACCCAGTACTTC.

This clone has more than one count but fewer than ten. J is TRBJ2-2 and V is TRBV13; tentatively, D is TRBD1 (7 bases). Trimming removed 5 bases from V and 6 bases from J, with 10 bases in between. Germline V CDR1 and CDR2: PRHDT, FYEKMQ (reference sequence). The CDR3 is made up of 13 amino acids. CDR3 coding DNA: TGTGCCAGCAGCCCCAGGGGGGCCGGGGAGCTGTTTTTT. Its translation is CASSPRGAGELFF.

This clone was observed a few times. V is TRBV29-1 and J is TRBJ1-1, with no clear D. The CDR3 contains 14 residues. Germline CDR1 and CDR2: SQVTM and ANQGSEA. The V gene lost 5 bases and the J gene lost 5 bases, with 18 bases spanning the gap. CDR3 sequence: CSVQLDNRVTEAFF. Written as DNA, the CDR3 is TGCAGCGTTCAATTAGACAATAGGGTGACTGAAGCTTTCTTT.

The genes are TRBV7-2 and TRBJ2-3, with D perhaps TRBD2 (6 bases). V dropped 3 bases and J dropped 5 bases, with 15 bases sitting between them. This CDR3 region has 15 residues. Germline CDR1 is SGHTA and CDR2 is FQGNSA. The CDR3 here is CASSLLTGVLDTQYF. CDR3 nucleotide sequence: TGTGCCAGCAGCTTGTTGACGGGGGTCTTAGATACGCAGTATTTT.

This clone has more than one count but fewer than ten. The rearrangement links TRBV13 to TRBJ2-3; no definite D call. There are 15 residues in the CDR3. The V end lost 5 bases, the J end lost 4 bases, and 16 bases lay between the germline ends. Germline V lookup: CDR1 PRHDT, CDR2 FYEKMQ (reference sequence). The CDR3 sequence: CASSLAVASSDTQYF. CDR3 nucleotides: TGTGCCAGCAGCCTCGCGGTAGCTAGTTCAGATACGCAGTATTTT.

The table lists this clone with a few counts. J is TRBJ2-1 and V is TRBV6-5; TRBD1 aligns across 9 bases. After removal of 8 bases from V and 11 bases from J, the junction contained 16 bases not matched to a gene. In germline, CDR1 is MNHEY, CDR2 SVGAGI. The CDR3 totals 15 residues. In nucleotides, the CDR3 is TGTGCCAGCCAGGGGACAGGGAGTAGGAGTAGGAAGCAGTTCTTC. This translates into CASQGTGSRSRKQFF.

V gene TRBV29-1 combines with J gene TRBJ1-5; TRBD1 matches at 8 bases. Germline values: CDR1 SQVTM, CDR2 ANQGSEA. This CDR3 is built from 14 residues. V lost 6 bases, J lost 7 bases, and 11 bases stayed unmatched. CDR3 in amino acids: CSVLDRDRKQPQHF. CDR3 bases: TGCAGCGTCCTAGATCGGGACAGGAAGCAGCCCCAGCATTTT.

This clone came up a few times. The gene calls are TRBV29-1 and TRBJ1-2, with a possible D match to TRBD1 (5 bases). Germline CDR1 is SQVTM and CDR2 is ANQGSEA. Trimming left V 7 bases short and J 8 bases short, with 11 bases between. The CDR3 consists of 10 residues. The CDR3 loop reads CSGGDGGYTF. The CDR3 DNA reads as TGCAGCGGCGGGGACGGGGGCTACACCTTC.

The chain carries TRBV27 and TRBJ2-1; D is unclear. CDR3 length equals 8 residues. Per the germline V gene, CDR1 is MNHEY and CDR2 is SMNVEV (reference sequence). Trimming stripped 7 bases from V and 12 bases from J, with 4 bases between. The CDR3 reads CASNGQFF. The CDR3 DNA sequence: TGTGCCAGCAACGGGCAGTTCTTC.

This chain connects TRBV25-1 to TRBJ1-3; D unresolved. This CDR3 contains 14 residues. The germline V and J ends were trimmed by 3 bases and 3 bases, with 9 bases remaining between them. Germline V CDR1 and CDR2: MGHDK, SYGVNS. CDR3 loop: CASSDKSIGNTIYF. CDR3 DNA: TGTGCCAGCAGTGACAAATCCATTGGAAACACCATATATTTT. The full variable domain, rest sourced from reference TRBV25-1 and TRBJ1-3, is EADIYQTPRYLVIGTGKKITLECSQTMGHDKMYWYQQDPGMELHLIHYSYGVNSTEKGDLSSESTVSRIRTEHFPLTLESARPSHTSQYLCASSDKSIGNTIYFGEGSWLTVV.

This clone showed up many times. The rearrangement joins TRBV29-1 to TRBJ2-2; possibly TRBD1 or TRBD2 for D (6 bases each). This CDR3 is built from 15 residues. Germline CDR1 is SQVTM and CDR2 is ANQGSEA. Trimming pared 4 bases from V and 4 bases from J, leaving 16 bases between. The CDR3 sequence: CSVVWGGQITGELFF. In DNA form, the CDR3 reads TGCAGCGTTGTTTGGGGAGGACAGATCACCGGGGAGCTGTTTTTT.

This clone turned up a few times. The chain is built from TRBV5-1 and TRBJ2-1; D might be TRBD2 (6 bases). CDR1 is SGHRS, CDR2 YFSETQ, per germline. V lost 3 bases, J lost 7 bases, and 8 bases lay in between. This CDR3 comprises 12 residues. The chain's CDR3 is CASSSRGNEQFF. CDR3 nucleotide sequence: TGCGCCAGCAGCTCCCGGGGGAATGAGCAGTTCTTC. Combining the CDR3 with reference TRBV5-1 and TRBJ2-1 gives the whole variable domain KAGVTQTPRYLIKTRGQQVTLSCSPISGHRSVSWYQQTPGQGLQFLFEYFSETQRNKGNFPGRFSGRQFSNSRSEMNVSTLELGDSALYLCASSSRGNEQFFGPGTRLTVL.

The rearrangement joins TRBV2 to TRBJ2-3; D ambiguous. Germline V lookup: CDR1 SNHLY, CDR2 FYNNEI. The CDR3 contains 11 residues. Trimming pared 5 bases from V and 11 bases from J, leaving 11 bases between. The CDR3 region has the DNA TGTGCCAGCAGTACATACCTGGGGCAGTATTTT. Translated, it gives CASSTYLGQYF.

This clone was detected a few times. The same CDR3 also results from other DNA sequences found in this sample. V is TRBV5-6 and J is TRBJ2-1; no clear D. The CDR3 contains 11 residues. CDR1 is SGHDT, CDR2 YYEEEE, per germline. V lost 2 bases and J lost 9, with 6 bases in between. CDR3 coding DNA: TGTGCCAGCAGCTTAAACAGTGAGCAGTTCTTC. This sequence encodes CASSLNSEQFF.